This TCR beta chain derives from a study of monozygotic twins with inflammatory bowel disease. About this clonotype itself: Its antigen is unidentified.

Using TCRalpha and TCRbeta cDNA, the researchers carried out two nested PCRs that lasted roughly 16 and 10 cycles. TCRdb processed the 5' RACE reads again and assigns one entry to each CDR3 protein, with no DNA. This repertoire includes 350,000 to 550,000 distinct CDR3 sequences. From germline, CDR1 is SQVTM and CDR2 ANQGSEA. This CDR3 region has 11 residues. Study outcomes and limitations: Immunosuppressive treatment differences may have increased patient repertoire variability. Evidence failed to back one strong IBD-linked signal or clonotype.

The sequenced sample consisted of blood. V and J are TRBV29-1 and TRBJ2-7. This receptor was identified in a human donor with ulcerative colitis or Crohn's disease, or a healthy co-twin of an affected twin (not recorded which). The chain's CDR3 is CSVDVANGQYF.